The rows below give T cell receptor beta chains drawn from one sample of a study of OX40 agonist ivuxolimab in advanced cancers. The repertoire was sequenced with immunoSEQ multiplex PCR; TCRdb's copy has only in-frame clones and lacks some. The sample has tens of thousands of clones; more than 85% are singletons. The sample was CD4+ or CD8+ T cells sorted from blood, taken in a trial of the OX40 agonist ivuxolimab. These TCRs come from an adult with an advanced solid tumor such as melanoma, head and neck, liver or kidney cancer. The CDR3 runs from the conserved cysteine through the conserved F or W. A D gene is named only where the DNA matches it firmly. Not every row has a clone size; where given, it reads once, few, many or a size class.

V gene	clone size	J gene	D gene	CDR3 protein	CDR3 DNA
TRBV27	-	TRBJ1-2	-	CASSFIKGNYGYTF	TGTGCCAGCAGTTTTATAAAGGGAAACTATGGCTACACCTTC
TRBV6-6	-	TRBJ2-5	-	CACRHAETQYF	TGTGCCTGCCGTCACGCGGAGACCCAGTACTTC
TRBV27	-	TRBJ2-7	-	CASSLSESTTAYEQYF	TGTGCCAGCAGTTTATCCGAGTCTACCACCGCCTACGAGCAGTACTTC
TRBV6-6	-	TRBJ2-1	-	CATQGLGDNEQFF	TGTGCTACACAGGGTTTGGGGGACAATGAGCAGTTCTTC
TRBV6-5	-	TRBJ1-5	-	CASSHGGIRDQPQHF	TGTGCCAGCAGCCACGGGGGAATTAGGGATCAGCCCCAGCATTTT
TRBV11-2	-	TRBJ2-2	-	CASSFGKATGELFF	TGTGCCAGCAGCTTTGGGAAAGCCACCGGGGAGCTGTTTTTT
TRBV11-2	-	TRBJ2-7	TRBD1	CASSLGTGIHEQYF	TGTGCCAGCAGCTTGGGGACAGGGATCCACGAGCAGTACTTC
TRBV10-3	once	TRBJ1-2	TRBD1	CAISRDRDGYTF	TGTGCCATCAGCCGGGACAGGGATGGCTACACCTTC
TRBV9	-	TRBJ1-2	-	CASSDLVQGYTF	TGTGCCAGCAGCGACCTCGTACAGGGCTACACCTTC
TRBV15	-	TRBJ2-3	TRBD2	CATSPEGGSSTDTQYF	TGTGCCACCAGCCCTGAGGGAGGGTCGAGCACAGATACGCAGTATTTT
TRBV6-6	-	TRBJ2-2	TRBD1	CASSPGQGAPGELFF	TGTGCCAGCAGTCCGGGACAGGGGGCTCCCGGGGAGCTGTTTTTT
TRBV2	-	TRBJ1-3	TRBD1	CASSEGDSSGNTIYF	TGTGCCAGCAGTGAGGGGGACAGCTCTGGAAACACCATATATTTT
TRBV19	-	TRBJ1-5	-	CASSGGDEDQPQHF	TGTGCCAGTAGTGGGGGGGACGAAGACCAGCCCCAGCATTTT
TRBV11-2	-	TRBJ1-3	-	CASSPTSSGNTIYF	TGTGCCAGCAGCCCGACGAGCTCTGGAAACACCATATATTTT
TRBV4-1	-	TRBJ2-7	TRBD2	CASSQDLERGFYEQYF	TGCGCCAGCAGCCAAGATCTCGAGCGGGGGTTTTACGAGCAGTACTTC
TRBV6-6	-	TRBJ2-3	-	CASSYLGRTDTQYF	TGTGCCAGCAGTTACTTGGGGCGCACAGATACGCAGTATTTT
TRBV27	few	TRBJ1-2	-	CASSSYAGVEGYTF	TGTGCCAGCAGTTCCTATGCTGGGGTTGAGGGCTACACCTTC